A selection of T cell receptor beta chains follows, all from one sample in a study of quantifying T cell responses using KT2 cells. TCRdb passed the UMI-ligation and nested PCR reads through MiXCR, listing each CDR3 protein once. The repertoire includes over 55,000 distinct CDR3 sequences, roughly an eighth of them detected once, and 9.4% sits in the top ten. Specimen: PBMCs spiked with cells of the T cell clone KT2. Every receptor here comes from a human donor. The CDR3 runs from the conserved cysteine through the conserved F or W. The D gene is left open where the match is weak. Clone size is shown for a subset of rows, as once, few, many or a class of expanded clone.

clone size,J gene,V gene,D gene,CDR3 DNA,CDR3 protein
-,TRBJ2-3,TRBV27,TRBD2,TGTGCCAGCAGTCTTCGCGGGACTAGCGTTCCAGATACGCAGTATTTT,CASSLRGTSVPDTQYF
few,TRBJ1-1,TRBV11-2,-,TGTGCCAGCAGCTTAACATGGGCTGAAGCTTTCTTT,CASSLTWAEAFF
-,TRBJ2-3,TRBV5-1,-,TGCGCCAGCAGCTTGGATCCGGGGACAGATACGCAGTATTTT,CASSLDPGTDTQYF
-,TRBJ2-7,TRBV7-9,TRBD1,TGTGCCAGCAGCTTGACAGGGAGCTCCTACGAGCAGTACTTC,CASSLTGSSYEQYF
few,TRBJ1-6,TRBV29-1,-,TGCAGCGTTGAAGATCGAAAGCTCCGACCACGGAATTCACCCCTCCACTTT,CSVEDRKLRPRNSPLHF
-,TRBJ1-4,TRBV12-3/TRBV12-4,TRBD1,TGTGCCAGCAGTTGGCGGACAGGGGGAATTGAAAAACTGTTTTTT,CASSWRTGGIEKLFF
few,TRBJ1-1,TRBV29-1,-,TGCAGCGTTGGTTCCGACAACACTGAAGCTTTCTTT,CSVGSDNTEAFF
-,TRBJ2-3,TRBV7-2,-,TGTGCCAGCAGCTTAATTACGGGAATCGTGACAGATACGCAGTATTTT,CASSLITGIVTDTQYF
few,TRBJ2-3,TRBV7-2,-,TGTGCCAGCAGCTTAGCCGGGACTAGCACAGATACGCAGTATTTT,CASSLAGTSTDTQYF
-,TRBJ1-1,TRBV12-3/TRBV12-4,-,TGTGCCAGCACTTACGGGGGAAAGGCTGAAGCTTTCTTT,CASTYGGKAEAFF
few,TRBJ1-1,TRBV14,-,TGTGCCAGCAGCCAATCAGCGGCTGAAGCTTTCTTT,CASSQSAAEAFF
few,TRBJ1-1,TRBV7-2,-,TGTGCCAGCAGCTTGGGTCAAGGGCGGACTGAAGCTTTCTTT,CASSLGQGRTEAFF
few,TRBJ2-1,TRBV6-2/TRBV6-3,-,TGTGCCAGCACCCCTTCGTGGGGCCAGGGGCAGTTCTTC,CASTPSWGQGQFF
-,TRBJ2-5,TRBV7-9,-,TGTGCCAGCAGCCCCTCTGCGTACCAAGAGACCCAGTACTTC,CASSPSAYQETQYF
many,TRBJ2-1,TRBV29-1,TRBD2,TGCAGCGTTGAGGACCGCTTAGCGGGGGGGCCCGTTGAGCAGTTCTTC,CSVEDRLAGGPVEQFF
-,TRBJ2-7,TRBV2,TRBD2,TGTGCCAGCAGTGAAGAGGCTAGCGGGAGCCACGAGCAGTACTTC,CASSEEASGSHEQYF
-,TRBJ2-4,TRBV20-1,-,TGCAGTGCTAGAGATTGGGGGGTCCGTTTCTTC,CSARDWGVRFF
few,TRBJ2-7,TRBV6-2/TRBV6-3,TRBD2,TGTGCCAGCAGTCCGACTAGCGGGAGGTACGAGCAGTACTTC,CASSPTSGRYEQYF
few,TRBJ2-7,TRBV6-5,-,TGTGCCAGCAGTTACGCTCCGGATAGCTCCTACGAGCAGTACTTC,CASSYAPDSSYEQYF
many,TRBJ2-1,TRBV29-1,-,TGCAGCGTTGGACAGATACAATACGGGGAGCAGTTCTTC,CSVGQIQYGEQFF
many,TRBJ1-1,TRBV7-9,-,TGTGCCAGCAGCTTAGGCGGACTGGGCACTGAAGCTTTCTTT,CASSLGGLGTEAFF
few,TRBJ2-3,TRBV2,TRBD1,TGTGCCAGCAGTGACCGACAGGGGATTACTAGCACAGATACGCAGTATTTT,CASSDRQGITSTDTQYF
-,TRBJ1-4,TRBV20-1,TRBD1,TGCAGTGCTAGAAGACAGGGGGGGAAACTGTTTTTT,CSARRQGGKLFF
few,TRBJ1-1,TRBV6-5,-,TGTGCCAGCAGTCGGGATGAAACAGGAGAAGCTTTCTTT,CASSRDETGEAFF
few,TRBJ2-3,TRBV12-3/TRBV12-4,-,TGTGCCAGCGACGGACGAAGCACAGATACGCAGTATTTT,CASDGRSTDTQYF
many,TRBJ1-1,TRBV15,-,TGTGCCACCAGCAGAAGACGCGCAGGGATGGAAGCTTTCTTT,CATSRRRAGMEAFF
-,TRBJ2-7,TRBV29-1,-,TGCAGCGTTGAAGATAGACGGACCCGGGACTACGAGCAGTACTTC,CSVEDRRTRDYEQYF
-,TRBJ1-1,TRBV9,TRBD1,TGTGCCAGCAGCGTGACAGGGGGCTTTAACACTGAAGCTTTCTTT,CASSVTGGFNTEAFF
many,TRBJ2-3,TRBV7-8,TRBD2,TGTGCCAGCGGTAGGACTAGGGATACGCAGTATTTT,CASGRTRDTQYF
many,TRBJ2-1,TRBV2,TRBD2,TGTGCCAGCAGTGGAGGGCGGGGGGCCAGCAACAATGAGCAGTTCTTC,CASSGGRGASNNEQFF
few,TRBJ2-5,TRBV6-1,TRBD2,TGTGCCAGCAGTGAAAGCGGGGGGGCAGGGGCCCGGGAGACCCAGTACTTC,CASSESGGAGARETQYF
many,TRBJ2-1,TRBV6-1,TRBD1,TGTGCCAGCAGTGAATACGGGGGGACAGGGTCTTCCTACAATGAGCAGTTCTTC,CASSEYGGTGSSYNEQFF
few,TRBJ2-6,TRBV30,-,TGTGCCTGGAGGCGGACCAGCTCTGGGGCCAACGTCCTGACTTTC,CAWRRTSSGANVLTF
few,TRBJ2-5,TRBV7-8,-,TGTGCCAGCAGCTTAGGGCCGAGAGAGACCCAGTACTTC,CASSLGPRETQYF